The 14 T cell receptor beta chains below were found in one sample sequenced in a study of Ad26.COV2.S vaccination and SARS-CoV-2 variants. The treatment here: roughly 20 received Ad26.COV2.S at low or high dose, single or two shots; roughly five received placebo; per-sample allocation not given. Collection of samples fell on day 63 after the first vaccine or placebo injection. Assay used: immunoSEQ multiplex PCR; TCRdb lists only in-frame clones, some missing. The sample carries 380,000 or so clones, approximately 86% recorded once. The sample was peripheral blood, taken in a trial of Ad26.COV2.S vaccine versus placebo. These TCRs come from a person aged 18-60 years who received the Ad26.COV2.S COVID-19 vaccine or a placebo.

The chain combines TRBV29-1 with TRBJ2-5; the D gene is possibly TRBD2 (6 bases). Germline V gene data show CDR1 as SQVTM and CDR2 as ANQGSEA. Trimming removed 5 bases at V and 2 bases at J, with 12 bases between. The CDR3 loop spans 13 amino acids. CDR3 residues: CSVRDGGQETQYF. In nucleotides, the CDR3 is TGCAGCGTTCGGGACGGAGGGCAAGAGACCCAGTACTTC.

The genes are TRBV5-1 and TRBJ1-1; D not resolved. V lost 2 bases, J lost 0 bases, and 11 bases lay in between. Per the germline V gene, CDR1 is SGHRS and CDR2 is YFSETQ. This CDR3 comprises 15 residues. The CDR3 sequence is CASSFDGPMNTEAFF. In DNA form, the CDR3 reads TGCGCCAGCAGCTTCGACGGGCCCATGAACACTGAAGCTTTCTTT.

DNA of the CDR3: TGTGCCAGCAGTTTAGGGACTAGCGGGGGCAGGACCCAGTACTTC. As protein: CASSLGTSGGRTQYF. The chain links TRBV27 to TRBJ2-5, with TRBD2 matching over 14 bases. V lost 2 bases to trimming and J lost 7 bases; unmatched junction nucleotides: 3. Per germline, CDR1 MNHEY and CDR2 SMNVEV (reference sequence). The CDR3 totals 15 residues.

The chain carries TRBV19 and TRBJ1-4, with D possibly being TRBD1 (6 bases). Germline V gene data show CDR1 as LNHDA and CDR2 as SQIVND (reference sequence). V was pared by 4 bases and J by 8 bases, with 23 bases between. The CDR3 consists of 17 residues. CDR3 DNA sequence: TGTGCCAGTAGTACCTCGCCCTTACAGGGAGTGGGCGAAAAACTGTTTTTT. Translated: CASSTSPLQGVGEKLFF. Combining the CDR3 with reference TRBV19 and TRBJ1-4 gives the whole variable domain DGGITQSPKYLFRKEGQNVTLSCEQNLNHDAMYWYRQDPGQGLRLIYYSQIVNDFQKGDIAEGYSVSREKKESFPLTVTSAQKNPTAFYLCASSTSPLQGVGEKLFFGSGTQLSVL.

The CDR3 protein is CASSQGAGDRDEQYF. The CDR3 DNA reads TGCGCCAGCAGCCAAGGGGCGGGGGATCGAGACGAGCAGTACTTC. The V and J genes are TRBV4-1 and TRBJ2-7; the match to TRBD2 covers 7 bases. The germline gives CDR1 MGHRA, CDR2 YSYEKL. V gave up 1 base and J gave up 5 bases; unmatched junction bases: 8. This CDR3 is built from 15 residues.

Ten or more counts support this clone. This chain connects TRBV19 to TRBJ1-1; a possible D gene is TRBD1 (6 bases). Germline V CDR1 and CDR2: LNHDA, SQIVND (reference sequence). The CDR3 loop spans 14 amino acids. Trimming shortened V by 7 bases and J by 0 bases, and 12 bases separated the two germline ends. For the CDR3, the DNA is TGTGCCAGTAAACCGGGACACATGAACACTGAAGCTTTCTTT. Translated, it gives CASKPGHMNTEAFF.

Here the CDR3 DNA reads TGTGCCATCAGTGCCCTCCGGGACTACTCCTACGAGCAGTACTTC. This encodes CAISALRDYSYEQYF. The chain couples TRBV10-3 to TRBJ2-7; 7 bases are a match to TRBD2. This CDR3 contains 15 residues. V dropped 4 bases and J dropped 0; count of bases not matched to a gene: 6. CDR1 and CDR2 from the germline V gene are ENHRY and SYGVKD.

This chain's CDR3 is CASTHVNSNRGARGNTIYF. DNA of the CDR3: TGTGCCAGCACCCACGTAAATTCTAACCGGGGGGCGCGAGGAAACACCATATATTTT. The chain carries TRBV21-1 and TRBJ1-3. TRBV21-1 is a recognized pseudogene. The CDR3 is 19 amino acids.

A word on this clone: Different DNA sequences within this sample yield the same CDR3. The rearrangement uses TRBV5-4 and TRBJ2-7; D is possibly TRBD2 (5 bases). The length of the CDR3 is 13 residues. CDR1 is SGHNT and CDR2 is YYREEE in the germline V gene (reference sequence). V was cut by 0 bases and J by 2 bases, with 6 bases left in between. The CDR3 loop reads CASSLAGTYEQYF. The CDR3 DNA reads as TGTGCCAGCAGCTTGGCCGGGACCTACGAGCAGTACTTC.

This clone has only a few counts. V and J are TRBV4-3 and TRBJ2-7, with no clear D. Trimming cost V 0 bases and J 0 bases, with 6 bases left between them. The CDR3 is made up of 14 amino acids. Germline assignment: CDR1 LGHNA and CDR2 YSLEER. CDR3 nucleotides: TGCGCCAGCAGCCAAGACCCGGTCTCCTACGAGCAGTACTTC. It specifies CASSQDPVSYEQYF.

This clone was observed once. The chain uses TRBV13 and TRBJ1-1; D ambiguous. Germline CDR1 is PRHDT and CDR2 is FYEKMQ (reference sequence). This CDR3 spans 14 amino acids. Trimming left V 3 bases short and J 2 bases short, with 10 bases between. The CDR3 protein is CASSFVGSNTEAFF. CDR3 nucleotide sequence: TGTGCCAGCAGCTTTGTCGGCTCTAACACTGAAGCTTTCTTT.

The CDR3, as DNA: TGTGCCAGCAGTGGCCGGGTAATTTACAATGAGCAGTTCTTC. Translating gives CASSGRVIYNEQFF. The chain links TRBV6-2 or TRBV6-3 to TRBJ2-1; D unresolved. This CDR3 contains 14 residues. Trimming shortened V by 5 bases and J by 4 bases, and 12 bases separated the two germline ends. CDR1 is MNHEY and CDR2 is SVGEGT in the germline V gene.

The chain has TRBV3-1 (or the pseudogene TRBV3-2) and TRBJ2-7; the match to TRBD1 covers 12 bases. The CDR3 extends over 18 amino acids. V was clipped by 1 base and J by 1 base; unmatched bases: 8. Germline CDR1 LGHDT, CDR2 YNNKEL (reference sequence). CDR3 residues: CASSQVPGQGAVSYEQYF. DNA of the CDR3: TGTGCCAGCAGCCAAGTTCCGGGACAGGGGGCTGTTTCCTACGAGCAGTACTTC.

This clone was observed a handful of times. This chain joins TRBV12-3 or TRBV12-4 and TRBJ1-6; no clear D gene. Trimming took 6 bases from V and 8 from J, leaving 11 bases between them. This CDR3 has 13 residues. The chain's CDR3 is CASRGIGYSPLHF. The CDR3 DNA follows: TGTGCCAGCAGAGGTATCGGGTATTCACCCCTCCACTTT.